This T cell receptor beta chain derives from a study of shared clonotypes between healthy human individuals. As for the study in general: Per donor, CD8 memory used one plate, CD8 naive used two, CD4 memory used three and CD4 naive used three.

TCRdb keeps only in-frame clones here, not all; method: immunoSEQ multiplex PCR. Altogether 550,000 to 850,000 clones are present, approximately 72% being singletons, with the ten largest covering more than 1.5%. Germline V CDR1 and CDR2: MNHNS, SASEGT. Deletions cut 4 bases from V and 0 bases from J, with 10 bases between. CDR3 size: 15 residues. This clone has ten or more counts. The chain couples TRBV6-1 to TRBJ2-1; no clear D. Specimen: memory CD4+ T cells sorted from blood. Subset described: CD45RA-negative fraction. This clonotype originated in a woman in her 30s in good health. The CDR3 DNA follows: TGTGCCAGCAGTGTCGCAGAGAGCTCCTACAATGAGCAGTTCTTC. It yields the protein CASSVAESSYNEQFF.